Given below is one TCR beta chain in context. Its antigen is currently not known. No base qualities exist here, and no much larger clone lies one base off it. The CDR3, cysteine through phenylalanine, is 16 amino acids long. CDR3 DNA only is kept here, 48 bases in frame from base 1. V is trimmed back by 3 bases and J by 2 bases, and the junction contains 8 bases that no gene match accounts for. Via the germline V gene, CDR1 is SGHDT and CDR2 YYEEEE. This record belongs to a study of vaccination and CD4 T cells after COVID-19 (dated by TCRdb to between 2021 and 2024). Looking at the study overall: Convalescent patients had a positive SARS-CoV-2 result on nasal swab PCR, and of these patients, nine had mild disease and one had severe disease. Control cultures used a CEFX viral epitope pool as positive control, an HIV-1 Nef peptide pool as negative control, or no peptide. Participants got two doses of the Pfizer-BioNTech BNT162b2 vaccine (n=8) or two doses of the Moderna mRNA-1273 vaccine (n=2). Post-vaccine blood samples were collected a median of approximately eleven weeks after the second vaccine dose, ranging from roughly 12 to 250 days. In over 8 COVID-19 convalescent patients and 4 infection-naive healthy vaccine recipients, the spike-specific CD4+ TCR repertoire before mRNA vaccination was compared with the repertoire after mRNA vaccination. In the convalescent cohort there were six males and four females, among whom were two Hispanic individuals, seven Caucasians, two Asians and one multiracial person. Culture stimuli were overlapping spike peptide pools from SARS-CoV-2 and from the common cold coronaviruses HCoV-NL63, HCoV-OC43 and HCoV-229E. Post-COVID blood samples were collected from convalescent patients a median of approximately 100 days after diagnosis, with a range of about 30 to 161 days.

The treatment or condition tag for this specimen amounts to: approximately nine-day PBMC culture with coronavirus spike peptide pools or control peptides (ViraFEST assay). To expand antigen-specific T cells with peptide pools and then pick out the expanded clonotypes through TCR sequencing, the study relied on the ViraFEST assay. The convalescent patients' positive SARS-CoV-2 PCR tests fell between March and December 2020, which was before the Alpha, Beta and Delta variants emerged in the United States. More than 1.5 million PBMCs per well were cultured in IMDM with roughly 5.2% human AB serum and around 10 IU/ml IL-2, plus 10 ug/ml peptide pools. On days 3 and 7, half of the culture medium was replaced with fresh IL-2-containing medium. CD4+ T cells were isolated after around ten days of culture through negative selection using the EasySep CD4+ T cell isolation kit. Ficoll-Paque Plus gradient centrifugation was used to isolate PBMCs from whole blood, and the isolated PBMCs were then either used fresh or cryopreserved at -140C. In general, triplicate wells were set up for every culture condition.

The research as a whole found: Although the median number of SARS-CoV-2-reactive clonotypes went up from some 23 after infection to 35 to 40 after vaccination, the increase was not significant. Nearly all vaccine-specific clones in convalescent patients (304 of 307) were mono-reactive for SARS-CoV-2 spike rather than cross-reactive with common cold coronaviruses. The number of convalescent patients in the study was relatively small, and the study did not examine early timepoints following natural infection. Among convalescent patients, a median around 86% of the SARS-CoV-2-reactive clones seen after vaccination appeared only after vaccination, which suggests priming specific to the vaccine.

The library was made by PCR. DNA from cultured CD4+ T cells was subjected to TCR sequencing with the Oncomine TCR Beta short-read assay at the Johns Hopkins FTIC core. Genomic DNA was extracted from the cultured CD4+ T cells with the QIAamp micro DNA kit. Oncomine TCR Beta libraries from cultured CD4+ T cells were pooled using unique dual indexes and sequenced on an Illumina iSeq 100. Processing in the source paper ran as follows. Non-productive sequences were removed, and CDR3s not starting with C, not ending with F or W, or shorter than 7 amino acids were discarded. The MANAFEST web application was used to identify antigen-specific clonotypes by comparing peptide-stimulated wells against reference wells and other culture wells. To be called positive, a clone needed an FDR below 0.05, an odds ratio above 5, and a productive frequency above 0.1% in at least two of three replicate wells. A clonotype was classed as cross-reactive if the clonotype showed significant expansion both in SARS-CoV-2 spike wells and in at least one common cold coronavirus spike condition. Using R version 3.6.1, CDR3 homology was evaluated through Levenshtein distances (stringdist) along with unrooted phylogenetic trees (ape). TCRdb reprocessing: public reads trimmed at Q25 with fastp, clones called with MiXCR, in-frame beta chains kept. Rows merge per CDR3 protein into single entries with the most common DNA and genes. TCRdb, not the authors, supplied the V and J calls. The sample includes 9,500 to 15,000 distinct CDR3 sequences, with under 65% observed a single time. The ten top clones hold approximately 18% of the sample.

The rearrangement joined TRBV5-6 to TRBJ2-7, and TRBD1 aligns with 10 junction nucleotides. The sample in question was cultured CD4+ T cells from blood, obtained after SARS-CoV-2 vaccination. This clonotype originated in a human donor with COVID-19. The CDR3 reads CASSSVGTGDPYEQYF. Read as DNA, the sequence is TGTGCCAGCAGCTCTGTTGGGACAGGGGACCCCTACGAGCAGTACTTC. With the portions outside the CDR3 filled from the reference TRBV5-6 and TRBJ2-7 genes, the complete variable region becomes DAGVTQSPTHLIKTRGQQVTLRCSPKSGHDTVSWYQQALGQGPQFIFQYYEEEERQRGNFPDRFSGHQFPNYSSELNVNALLLGDSALYLCASSSVGTGDPYEQYFGPGTRLTVT.